This TCR beta chain was recovered during a study of shared clonotypes between healthy human individuals. The wider study: Per-donor plates numbered three CD4 naive, three CD4 memory, two CD8 naive and one CD8 memory. Study-wide results and limits: Estimated richness was generally greater in naive than memory subsets. The authors sampled blood alone, and tissue repertoires likely differ. What rarefaction showed was incomplete sorted-subset sequencing despite large depth.

Germline lookup yields CDR1 MGHRA and CDR2 YSYEKL. This CDR3 contains 15 residues. With V trimmed by 1 base and J by 6 bases, 6 bases remained unmatched. Repertoires were generated with immunoSEQ multiplex PCR, while TCRdb's copy carries only in-frame clones and drops some. The sample comprises approximately 1.9 million clones, around 93% of which are singletons, and about 1.7% rests with the top ten. The naive CD8 fraction comprised CD45RO-negative cells positively selected for CCR7 and excluded terminally differentiated effector memory CD45RA+ cells. This clone occurred once. The target antigen is unknown.

Input material: naive CD8+ T cells from PBMCs. V is TRBV4-1 and J is TRBJ2-4; 7 bases map to TRBD1. This TCR derives from a man younger than 30 in good health. Some clones in this sample may be carry-over from other donors' samples. CDR3 protein: CASSQGGGLGNIQYF. Written as DNA, the CDR3 is TGCGCCAGCAGCCAAGGAGGGGGCCTTGGAAACATTCAGTACTTC.